This T cell receptor beta chain stems from a study of T cells expressing NK-cell markers. Overall study findings and caveats: Topping the CD3+CD56-NKG2C+ fraction as well were these clonotypes, in a few donors. Top CD8+ clonotypes included the dominant CD3+CD56+NKG2C+ clonotypes in roughly 6 donors.

The CDR3 spans 15 residues. Germline CDR1 is SQVTM and CDR2 is ANQGSEA. Worth noting for this clonotype: No antigen is known for it.

Following a re-call of the 5' RACE reads, TCRdb has one entry per CDR3 protein and lacks DNA. The sample's table shows roughly 390,000 distinct CDR3 sequences. Specimen: blood T cells: a sorted CD56 or NKG2C T cell subset, CD4+ or CD8+ T cells, or bulk PBMC T cells (not recorded which). The sequence was obtained from a woman between 45 and 65 years old in good health. The rearrangement links TRBV29-1 to TRBJ2-3. The CDR3 sequence is CSVAGGHSSTDTQYF.